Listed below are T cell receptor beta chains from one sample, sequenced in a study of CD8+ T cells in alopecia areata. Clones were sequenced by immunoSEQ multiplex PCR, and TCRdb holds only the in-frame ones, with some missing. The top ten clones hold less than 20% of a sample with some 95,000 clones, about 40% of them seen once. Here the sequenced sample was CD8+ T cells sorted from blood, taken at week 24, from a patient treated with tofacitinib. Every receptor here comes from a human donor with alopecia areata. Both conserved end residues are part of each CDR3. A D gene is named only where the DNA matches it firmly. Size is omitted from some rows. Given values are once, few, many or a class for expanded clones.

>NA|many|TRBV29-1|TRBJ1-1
TGCAGCGTTGAAGATCTAGTGGCAGGGGATAGCACTGAAGCTTTCTTT
CSVEDLVAGDSTEAFF
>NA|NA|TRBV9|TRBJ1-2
TGTGCCAGCAGCGTAGGTGCGTCTTTTGACAACTATGGCTACACCTTC
CASSVGASFDNYGYTF
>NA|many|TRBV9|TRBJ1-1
TGTGCCAGCAGCGTAGGGTACGGGACTGAAGCTTTCTTT
CASSVGYGTEAFF
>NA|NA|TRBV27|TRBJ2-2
TGTGCCAGCGGCGGTGGCGGGGAGCTGTTTTTT
CASGGGGELFF
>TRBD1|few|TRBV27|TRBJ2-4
TGTGCCAGCAGCCTTCGGACAGGGGAAAACATTCAGTACTTC
CASSLRTGENIQYF
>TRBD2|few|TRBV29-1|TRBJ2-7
TGCAGCGTGGAGGGACTAGCGGAAACCCCCTACGAGCAGTACTTC
CSVEGLAETPYEQYF
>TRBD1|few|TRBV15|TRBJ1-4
TGTGCCACCAGCAGAGTAACAGGGGGCGTCGCTAATGAAAAACTGTTTTTT
CATSRVTGGVANEKLFF
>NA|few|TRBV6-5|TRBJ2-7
TGTGCCAGCAGTTACGGGGGGACCTACGAGCAGTACTTC
CASSYGGTYEQYF
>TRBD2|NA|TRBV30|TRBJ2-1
TGTGCCTGGAGTGGGGGAGGGTCGAGCTCCTACAATGAGCAGTTCTTC
CAWSGGGSSSYNEQFF
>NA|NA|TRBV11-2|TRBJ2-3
TGTGCCAGCACCCCGGCGGTAGCCGGCACAGATACGCAGTATTTT
CASTPAVAGTDTQYF